These T cell receptor beta chains were read from a single sample in a study of blood T cells in healthy people across ages. From the 5' RACE reads, TCRdb called clonotypes with MiXCR, one entry per CDR3 protein. The data show 540,000 or so distinct CDR3 sequences, 27% seen once. The specimen was blood. All receptors come from a woman aged 70-85 years in good health. Both conserved end residues are trimmed from each CDR3. Fields, in order: J gene, V gene, CDR3 protein.

J gene: TRBJ1-3; V gene: TRBV10-3; CDR3 protein: AISAYSGNTIY
J gene: TRBJ1-5; V gene: TRBV12-3/TRBV12-4; CDR3 protein: ASITDGTYQPQH
J gene: TRBJ1-2; V gene: TRBV2; CDR3 protein: ASSEYYLRQGYT
J gene: TRBJ2-1; V gene: TRBV20-1; CDR3 protein: SARDQSSY
J gene: TRBJ1-1; V gene: TRBV20-1; CDR3 protein: SAIARRTEAF
J gene: TRBJ2-5; V gene: TRBV4-3; CDR3 protein: ASRQEGARETQY
J gene: -; V gene: TRBV4-3; CDR3 protein: ASSQGGTSGNEQF
J gene: TRBJ2-5; V gene: TRBV5-1; CDR3 protein: ASTRTSGTETQY
J gene: TRBJ2-3; V gene: TRBV23-1; CDR3 protein: ASSQSRLAEEGDGRTDTQY
J gene: TRBJ1-6; V gene: TRBV20-1; CDR3 protein: SGRQGSRGSPLH
J gene: TRBJ2-6; V gene: TRBV6-1; CDR3 protein: ASSGEVDRDLTGANVLT